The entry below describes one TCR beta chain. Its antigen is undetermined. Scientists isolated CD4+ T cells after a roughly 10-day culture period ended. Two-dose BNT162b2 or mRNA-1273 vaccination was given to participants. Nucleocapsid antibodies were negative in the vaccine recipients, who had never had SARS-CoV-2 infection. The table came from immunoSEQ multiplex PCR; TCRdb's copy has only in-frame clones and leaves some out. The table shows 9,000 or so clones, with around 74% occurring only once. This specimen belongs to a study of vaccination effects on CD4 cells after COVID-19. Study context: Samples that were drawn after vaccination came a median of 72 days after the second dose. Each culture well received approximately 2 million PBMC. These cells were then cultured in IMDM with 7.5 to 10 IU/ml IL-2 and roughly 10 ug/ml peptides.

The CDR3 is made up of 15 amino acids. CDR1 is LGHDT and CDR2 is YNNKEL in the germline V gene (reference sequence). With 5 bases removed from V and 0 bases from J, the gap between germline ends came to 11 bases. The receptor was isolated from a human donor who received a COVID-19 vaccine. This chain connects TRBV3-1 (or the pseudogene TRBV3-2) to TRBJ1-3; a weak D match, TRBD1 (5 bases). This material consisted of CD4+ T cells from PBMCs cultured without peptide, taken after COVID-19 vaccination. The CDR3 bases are TGTGCCAGCAGCAGTCCGACAGACTCTGGAAACACCATATATTTT. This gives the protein CASSSPTDSGNTIYF.